This TCR beta chain was sequenced in a study of Ad26.COV2.S vaccination and SARS-CoV-2 variants. Study-level information: Intramuscular Ad26.COV2.S at 5x10^10 or 1x10^11 viral particles.

This clone has more than one count but fewer than ten. CDR1 and CDR2 (germline): SEHNR, FQNEAQ (reference sequence). This CDR3 contains 15 residues. V shed 2 bases and J shed 1 base, with 11 bases lying between them. Profiling relied on immunoSEQ multiplex PCR, and the TCRdb table lists in-frame clones only, not all of them. In the table there are approximately 460,000 clones, roughly 87% of which are singletons. The treatment was: about 20 received Ad26.COV2.S at low or high dose, single or two shots; about 5 received placebo; per-sample allocation not given. Samples came from day 63 after the first vaccine or placebo injection. A Boston donor was an adult aged 18-55 years. Ad26 vector vaccine expressed Wuhan-strain SARS-CoV-2 spike.

The sequence derives from a person aged 18 to 59 who received the Ad26.COV2.S COVID-19 vaccine or a placebo. Here the sequenced sample was peripheral blood, taken in a trial of Ad26.COV2.S vaccine versus placebo. The chain joins TRBV7-9 to TRBJ1-1; D is unresolved. CDR3 DNA sequence: TGTGCCAGCAGCTTACCCAGAGATTGGAACACTGAAGCTTTCTTT. Amino acid sequence: CASSLPRDWNTEAFF.